This entry describes one T cell receptor beta chain. What it binds is unknown. The source material, RNA transcripts, was used to amplify TCR beta CDR3 regions. In the first-round RT-PCR of the TCR CDR3, the HTBI primer set was used. TCRdb itself ran the multiplex PCR reads through MiXCR, one entry per CDR3 protein. The data show approximately 590,000 distinct CDR3 sequences, about a sixth seen once. Germline V gives CDR1 MNHEY, CDR2 SMNVEV (reference sequence). V lost 0 bases, J lost 2 bases, and 11 bases lay in between. The CDR3 has 15 residues. The sample comes from a study of T cells in Graves' hyperthyroidism and ophthalmopathy. Whole-study results and caveats: Prediction of ophthalmopathy progression came a median roughly 7.1 months pre-onset.

The chain combines TRBV27 with TRBJ2-7; possible D gene TRBD1, 5 bases. The origin of this receptor is a woman aged 30 to 39 with Graves' hyperthyroidism. Input material: blood. This CDR3 reads CASSLSPRVPYEQYF. The CDR3 bases are TGTGCCAGCAGTTTATCACCCAGGGTCCCCTACGAGCAGTACTTC.